This record looks at one T cell receptor beta chain sequence and its context. Its antigen is undetermined. V was trimmed by 1 base and J by 8 bases, leaving 24 bases between them. The CDR3 spans 17 residues. CDR1 SGHRS and CDR2 YFSETQ come from the germline V gene. The sample originates from a study of STAT5B mutations in CD4+ large granular lymphocyte leukemia. Study as a whole: Among healthy controls, a particular HLA allele went with more CDR3 'QG' motifs.

Whole-study results and caveats: TRBV06-family usage was enriched in top patient clones (8/27) versus controls (2/35).

The survey-level immunoSEQ assay was used. Sequencing was performed with immunoSEQ multiplex PCR; in TCRdb, only in-frame clones are kept and a portion is missing. The data show about 23,000 clones, over 60% seen once. The TCR sequence derives from a human donor in good health. Sequencing was done on a sample of CD4+ T cells from blood buffy coats. The rearrangement links TRBV5-1 to TRBJ1-2; a possible D gene is TRBD1 (5 bases). The chain's CDR3 is CASSLTGRLSTSGGYTF. The CDR3 DNA sequence: TGCGCCAGCAGCTTGACAGGACGCCTTAGTACATCGGGGGGCTACACCTTC.